The 18 T cell receptor beta chains listed next were all sequenced from one sample in a study of blood T cell repertoires in COVID-19. Repertoires were generated with immunoSEQ multiplex PCR, while TCRdb's copy carries only in-frame clones and drops some. The sample gives nearly 90,000 clones, approximately 89% of which show up once; 8.5% to 14% is in the top ten. Specimen: peripheral blood. These receptors came from a man older than 75 with acute or convalescent COVID-19.

The chain links TRBV10-3 to TRBJ1-2, with TRBD1 matching 9 bases. The CDR3 is 17 amino acids. V shed 4 bases and J 2 bases; nucleotides not matched to a gene: 11. The germline V gene has CDR1 ENHRY and CDR2 SYGVKD. The CDR3: CAISVKLGQGSNYGYTF. The DNA for the CDR3 is TGTGCCATCAGTGTAAAGTTGGGACAGGGATCGAACTATGGCTACACCTTC.

The chain has TRBV5-1 and TRBJ2-3; 12 nucleotides line up with TRBD2. Germline CDR1 reads SGHRS; CDR2 reads YFSETQ. V lost 2 bases to trimming and J lost 0 bases; unmatched junction nucleotides: 4. The CDR3 consists of 17 residues. The CDR3 DNA sequence: TGCGCCAGCAGCTTTTCTGGGACTAGCGGGAGCACAGATACGCAGTATTTT. Its translation is CASSFSGTSGSTDTQYF. The complete variable domain, with remaining parts taken from reference TRBV5-1 and TRBJ2-3, reads KAGVTQTPRYLIKTRGQQVTLSCSPISGHRSVSWYQQTPGQGLQFLFEYFSETQRNKGNFPGRFSGRQFSNSRSEMNVSTLELGDSALYLCASSFSGTSGSTDTQYFGPGTRLTVL.

The chain links TRBV6-5 to TRBJ2-7, with D tentatively TRBD1 (6 bases). The CDR3 has 15 amino acids. Trimming left V 3 bases short and J 7 bases short, with 19 bases between. Germline CDR1 MNHEY, CDR2 SVGAGI. The CDR3 DNA is TGTGCCAGCAGTTATCGAGAAGGGGGTCAGCGAGAGCAGTACTTC. Protein: CASSYREGGQREQYF.

The V and J genes are TRBV4-1 and TRBJ1-2, with 7 positions matching TRBD1. This CDR3 has 15 residues. Germline CDR1 reads MGHRA; CDR2 reads YSYEKL. V lost 3 bases and J lost 4; bases outside the gene matches: 8. In DNA, the CDR3 is TGCGCCAGCAGCCAGTCCACAGGGGTGGGCTATGGCTACACCTTC. It specifies CASSQSTGVGYGYTF.

The V gene is TRBV6-5, the J gene TRBJ1-2; D remains ambiguous. The CDR3 sequence is 12 residues long. V lost 7 bases and J 8 bases, leaving 14 bases between the germline ends. Germline V CDR1 and CDR2: MNHEY, SVGAGI. CDR3 loop: CASKSWGGGYTF. The CDR3 nucleotides read TGTGCCAGCAAGAGCTGGGGAGGCGGCTACACCTTC.

The chain carries TRBV7-3 and TRBJ2-5; D gene uncertain. Trimming removed 2 bases from V and 2 bases from J, with 6 bases in between. The CDR3 sequence is 13 residues long. Germline V gives CDR1 SGHTA, CDR2 FQGTGA. The CDR3: CASSLGEQETQYF. In DNA, the CDR3 is TGTGCCAGCAGCTTAGGAGAACAAGAGACCCAGTACTTC.

In its sample, this clone was seen a few times. This chain links TRBV10-1 with TRBJ2-7, with TRBD1 matching 9 bases. V lost 2 bases, J lost 4 bases, and 6 bases stayed unmatched. This CDR3 is 15 amino acids long. Germline CDR1 WNHNN, CDR2 SYGVQD (reference sequence). In nucleotides, the CDR3 is TGCGCCAGCAGTGAGCCCGGGACAGGGAATTACGAGCAGTACTTC. It is translated as CASSEPGTGNYEQYF.

This clone was seen only a few times. This chain joins TRBV5-1 and TRBJ1-6; possibly TRBD1 for D (6 bases). The CDR3 is 13 residues long. The V and J ends lost 5 bases and 10 bases respectively, with 13 bases between them. In germline, CDR1 is SGHRS, CDR2 YFSETQ. CDR3 DNA: TGCGCCAGCAGAGACCAGGGGCTATCACCCCTCCACTTT. Translation: CASRDQGLSPLHF.

The chain is built from TRBV7-2 and TRBJ1-6, with TRBD1 matching over 7 bases. CDR1 SGHTA and CDR2 FQGNSA come from the germline V gene. The CDR3 is made up of 14 amino acids. V lost 6 bases and J lost 5; bases outside the gene matches: 4. As DNA, the CDR3 is TGTGCCAGCAGGACGGGACAGAATAATTCACCCCTCCACTTT. Protein: CASRTGQNNSPLHF.

Comments on this clone: Other DNA sequences in the same sample also yield this CDR3. V usage is TRBV18 and J usage is TRBJ1-1; 9 bases align to TRBD1. The J segment lost 3 bases and the V segment lost 3 bases, leaving 2 bases of the junction unmatched. CDR3 length: 14 amino acids. Per the germline V gene, CDR1 is KGHSH and CDR2 is LQKENI. CDR3 sequence reads: CASSPGQGYTEAFF. CDR3 sequence (DNA): TGTGCCAGCTCACCGGGACAGGGCTACACTGAAGCTTTCTTT. The full variable domain, rest sourced from reference TRBV18 and TRBJ1-1, is NAGVMQNPRHLVRRRGQEARLRCSPMKGHSHVYWYRQLPEEGLKFMVYLQKENIIDESGMPKERFSAEFPKEGPSILRIQQVVRGDSAAYFCASSPGQGYTEAFFGQGTRLTVV.

This chain uses TRBV19 with TRBJ1-5; D is uncertain. The germline V gene has CDR1 LNHDA and CDR2 SQIVND (reference sequence). Trimming took off 4 bases at V and 1 base at J, with 14 bases between the two ends. This CDR3 contains 16 residues. CDR3 sequence: CASSKVWAGSNQPQHF. CDR3 bases: TGTGCCAGTAGTAAAGTCTGGGCAGGCAGCAATCAGCCCCAGCATTTT.

The chain employs TRBV6-5 and TRBJ1-4; no reliable D call. CDR1 is MNHEY, CDR2 SVGAGI, per germline. This CDR3 has 14 residues. V was trimmed by 2 bases and J by 7 bases, leaving 11 bases between them. The CDR3 region has the DNA TGTGCCAGCAGTTACCCTGAAAGGAGTGAAAAACTGTTTTTT. Protein: CASSYPERSEKLFF.

The CDR3 region is CASSYSRGQGNQPQHF. CDR3 bases: TGTGCCAGCAGTTACTCGCGAGGACAGGGCAATCAGCCCCAGCATTTT. The genes are TRBV6-2 or TRBV6-3 and TRBJ1-5; 7 nucleotides align to TRBD1. The CDR3 runs to 16 residues. CDR1 and CDR2 from the germline V gene are MNHEY and SVGEGT. V was pared by 0 bases and J by 2 bases, with 4 bases of the junction left unmatched.

J is TRBJ1-4 and V is TRBV4-1, with 10 bases matching TRBD1. J gave up 10 bases and V 0 bases, and 5 bases lay outside the gene matches. The CDR3 is made up of 15 amino acids. The germline V gene encodes CDR1 MGHRA and CDR2 YSYEKL. The CDR3 DNA sequence: TGCGCCAGCAGCCAAGAAGGGACAGGGGTGGGAAAACTGTTTTTT. Translated: CASSQEGTGVGKLFF.

A few counts support this clone. CDR3 bases: TGTGCCAGCAGAGCAGGGACAGTCTCCTACAATGAGCAGTTCTTC. Encoded protein: CASRAGTVSYNEQFF. This chain joins TRBV28 and TRBJ2-1, with 7 bases fitting TRBD1. Per germline, CDR1 MDHEN and CDR2 SYDVKM. This CDR3 contains 15 residues. J lost 0 bases, V lost 6 bases, and 5 bases had no gene match.

This clone was seen once. This rearrangement joins TRBV5-1 to TRBJ1-1; D may be TRBD1 (5 bases). The length of the CDR3 is 13 residues. Germline-derived CDR1 and CDR2 are SGHRS and YFSETQ. The V gene lost 5 bases and the J gene lost 5 bases, with 13 bases spanning the gap. The CDR3 coding sequence is TGCGCCAGCAGTCTGTCGGGGGAGACTGAAGCTTTCTTT. It encodes CASSLSGETEAFF.

The genes are TRBV3-1 (or the pseudogene TRBV3-2) and TRBJ2-3, with D possibly being TRBD2 (7 bases). Germline CDR1 LGHDT, CDR2 YNNKEL (reference sequence). CDR3 size: 15 residues. Trimming pared 4 bases from V and 6 bases from J, leaving 17 bases between. As DNA, the CDR3 is TGTGCCAGCAGCCTGGGGGGGGGCGCGAGGGATACGCAGTATTTT. It translates to CASSLGGGARDTQYF.

The chain employs TRBV28 and TRBJ2-7; 7 bases match TRBD2. V shed 8 bases, J shed 6 bases, and the junction held 7 bases outside the gene matches. The germline gives CDR1 MDHEN, CDR2 SYDVKM. CDR3 length: 12 residues. The CDR3 loop is CASGGLQSEQYF. CDR3 DNA sequence: TGTGCCAGCGGGGGACTACAGTCCGAGCAGTACTTC.